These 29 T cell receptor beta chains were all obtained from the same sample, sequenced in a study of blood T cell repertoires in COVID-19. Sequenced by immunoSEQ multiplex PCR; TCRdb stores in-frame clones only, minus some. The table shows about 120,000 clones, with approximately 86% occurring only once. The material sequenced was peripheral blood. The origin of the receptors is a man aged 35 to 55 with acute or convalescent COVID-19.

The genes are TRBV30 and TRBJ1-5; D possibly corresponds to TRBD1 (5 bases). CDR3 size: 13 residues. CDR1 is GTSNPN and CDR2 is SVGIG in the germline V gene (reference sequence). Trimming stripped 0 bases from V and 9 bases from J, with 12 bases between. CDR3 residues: CAWSVLQESPQHF. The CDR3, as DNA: TGTGCCTGGAGTGTACTACAGGAGTCGCCCCAGCATTTT.

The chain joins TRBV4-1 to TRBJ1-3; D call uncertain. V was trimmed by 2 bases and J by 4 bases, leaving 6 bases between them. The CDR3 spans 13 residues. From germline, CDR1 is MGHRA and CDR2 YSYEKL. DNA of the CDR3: TGCGCCAGCAGCCAATTAGTAGGAAACACCATATATTTT. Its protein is CASSQLVGNTIYF.

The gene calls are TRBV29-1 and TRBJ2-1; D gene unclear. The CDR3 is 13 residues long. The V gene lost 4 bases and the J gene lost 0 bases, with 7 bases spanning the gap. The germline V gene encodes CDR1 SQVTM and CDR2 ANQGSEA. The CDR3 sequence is CSVVLSSYNEQFF. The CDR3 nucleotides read TGCAGCGTTGTGCTGAGCTCCTACAATGAGCAGTTCTTC.

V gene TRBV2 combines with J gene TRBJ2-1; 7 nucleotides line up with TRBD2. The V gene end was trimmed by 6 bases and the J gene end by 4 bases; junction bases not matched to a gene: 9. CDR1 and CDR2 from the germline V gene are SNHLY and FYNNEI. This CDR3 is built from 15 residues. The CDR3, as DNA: TGTGCCAGCAGGGACCGCAGCGGGGTATACAATGAGCAGTTCTTC. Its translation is CASRDRSGVYNEQFF.

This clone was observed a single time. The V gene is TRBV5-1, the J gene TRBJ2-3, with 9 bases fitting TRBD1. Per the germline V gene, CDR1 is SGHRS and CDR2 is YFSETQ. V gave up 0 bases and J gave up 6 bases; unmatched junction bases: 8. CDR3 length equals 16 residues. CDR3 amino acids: CASSLEGQGWVDTQYF. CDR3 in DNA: TGCGCCAGCAGCTTGGAGGGACAGGGATGGGTGGATACGCAGTATTTT.

The chain's CDR3 is CASSQVLGETQYF. Written as DNA, the CDR3 is TGCGCCAGCAGCCAAGTTCTAGGAGAGACCCAGTACTTC. J is TRBJ2-5 and V is TRBV4-3, with D uncertain. V lost 1 base and J lost 4, with 7 bases in between. The CDR3 covers 13 residues. Germline CDR1 is LGHNA and CDR2 is YSLEER.

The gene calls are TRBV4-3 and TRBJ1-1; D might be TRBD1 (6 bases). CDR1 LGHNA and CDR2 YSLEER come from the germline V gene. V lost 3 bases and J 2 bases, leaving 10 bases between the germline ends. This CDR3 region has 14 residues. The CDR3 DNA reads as TGCGCCAGCAGCCAGCTACAGGGAAACACTGAAGCTTTCTTT. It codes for CASSQLQGNTEAFF.

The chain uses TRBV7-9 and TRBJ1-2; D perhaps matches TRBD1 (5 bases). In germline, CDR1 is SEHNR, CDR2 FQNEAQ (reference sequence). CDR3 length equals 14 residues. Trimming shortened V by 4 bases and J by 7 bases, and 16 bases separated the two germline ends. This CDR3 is CASSYGPHRTGYTF. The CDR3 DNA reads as TGTGCCAGCAGCTACGGGCCTCACAGGACTGGCTACACCTTC.

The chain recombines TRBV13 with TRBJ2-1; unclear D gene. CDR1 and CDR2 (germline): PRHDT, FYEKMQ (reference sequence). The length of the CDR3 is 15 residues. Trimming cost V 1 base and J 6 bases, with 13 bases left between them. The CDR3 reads CASSLASVHGNEQFF. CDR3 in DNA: TGTGCCAGCAGCTTAGCAAGTGTTCACGGCAATGAGCAGTTCTTC. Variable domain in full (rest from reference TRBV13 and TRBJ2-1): AAGVIQSPRHLIKEKRETATLKCYPIPRHDTVYWYQQGPGQDPQFLISFYEKMQSDKGSIPDRFSAQQFSDYHSELNMSSLELGDSALYFCASSLASVHGNEQFFGPGTRLTVL.

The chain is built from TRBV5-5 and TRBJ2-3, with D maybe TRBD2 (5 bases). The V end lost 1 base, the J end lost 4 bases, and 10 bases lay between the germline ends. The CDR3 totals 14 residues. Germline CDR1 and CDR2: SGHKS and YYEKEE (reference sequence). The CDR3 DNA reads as TGTGCCAGCAGCTTGTGGTCGAGGGCAGATACGCAGTATTTT. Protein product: CASSLWSRADTQYF.

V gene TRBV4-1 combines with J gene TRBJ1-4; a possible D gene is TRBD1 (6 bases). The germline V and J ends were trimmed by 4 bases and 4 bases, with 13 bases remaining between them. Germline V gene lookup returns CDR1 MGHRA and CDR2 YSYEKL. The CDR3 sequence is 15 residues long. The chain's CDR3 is CASSPPLGGNEKLFF. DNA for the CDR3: TGCGCCAGCAGCCCTCCGCTAGGGGGTAATGAAAAACTGTTTTTT.

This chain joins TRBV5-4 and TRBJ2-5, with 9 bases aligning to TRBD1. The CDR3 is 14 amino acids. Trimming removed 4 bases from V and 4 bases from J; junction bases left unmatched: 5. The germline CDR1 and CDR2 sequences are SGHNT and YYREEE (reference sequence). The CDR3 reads CASSPDRGLETQYF. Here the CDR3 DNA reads TGTGCCAGCAGCCCCGACAGGGGGTTAGAGACCCAGTACTTC. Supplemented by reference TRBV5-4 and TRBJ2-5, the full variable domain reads ETGVTQSPTHLIKTRGQQVTLRCSSQSGHNTVSWYQQALGQGPQFIFQYYREEENGRGNFPPRFSGLQFPNYSSELNVNALELDDSALYLCASSPDRGLETQYFGPGTRLLVL.

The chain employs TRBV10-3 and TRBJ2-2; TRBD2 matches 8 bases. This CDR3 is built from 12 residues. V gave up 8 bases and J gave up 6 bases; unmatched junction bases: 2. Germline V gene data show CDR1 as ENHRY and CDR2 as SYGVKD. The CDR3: CAIRGGAGELFF. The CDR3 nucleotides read TGTGCCATCCGGGGGGGCGCCGGGGAGCTGTTTTTT.

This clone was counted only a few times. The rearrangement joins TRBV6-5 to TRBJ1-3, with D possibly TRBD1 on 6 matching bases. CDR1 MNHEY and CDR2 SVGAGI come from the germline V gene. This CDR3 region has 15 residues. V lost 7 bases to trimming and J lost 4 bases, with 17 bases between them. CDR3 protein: CASKFPGQKGNTIYF. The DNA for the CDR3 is TGTGCCAGCAAATTCCCGGGACAAAAAGGAAACACCATATATTTT.

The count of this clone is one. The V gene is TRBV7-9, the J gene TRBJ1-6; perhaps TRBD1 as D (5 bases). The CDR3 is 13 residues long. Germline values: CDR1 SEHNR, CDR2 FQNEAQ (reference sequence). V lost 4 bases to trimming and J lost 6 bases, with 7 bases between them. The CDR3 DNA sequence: TGTGCCAGCAGCTCACAGGTTAATTCACCCCTCCACTTT. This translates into CASSSQVNSPLHF.

CDR3 coding DNA: TGTGCCAGCTCACAGTCAGTCTCTGGAAACACCATATATTTT. Amino acids: CASSQSVSGNTIYF. The chain links TRBV18 to TRBJ1-3, with no clear D. This CDR3 is built from 14 residues. Deletions cut 4 bases from V and 0 bases from J, with 7 bases between. Per the germline V gene, CDR1 is KGHSH and CDR2 is LQKENI.

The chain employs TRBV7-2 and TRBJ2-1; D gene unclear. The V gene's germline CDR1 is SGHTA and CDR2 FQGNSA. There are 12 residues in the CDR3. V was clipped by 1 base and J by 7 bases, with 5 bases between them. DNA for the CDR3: TGTGCCAGCAGCTTAGACGGTAATGAGCAGTTCTTC. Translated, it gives CASSLDGNEQFF.

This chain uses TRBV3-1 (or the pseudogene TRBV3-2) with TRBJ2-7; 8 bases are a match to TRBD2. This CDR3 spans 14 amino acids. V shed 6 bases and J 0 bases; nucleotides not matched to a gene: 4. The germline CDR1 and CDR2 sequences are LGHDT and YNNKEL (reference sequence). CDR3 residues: CASRPRGGSYEQYF. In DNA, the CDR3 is TGTGCCAGCAGACCCCGGGGGGGCTCCTACGAGCAGTACTTC.

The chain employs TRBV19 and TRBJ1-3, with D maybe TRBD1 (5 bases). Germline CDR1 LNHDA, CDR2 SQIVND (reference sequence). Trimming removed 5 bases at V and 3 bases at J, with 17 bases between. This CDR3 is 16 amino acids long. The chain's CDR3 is CASSYASGDDGNTIYF. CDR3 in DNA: TGTGCCAGTAGTTACGCCTCGGGGGACGATGGAAACACCATATATTTT.

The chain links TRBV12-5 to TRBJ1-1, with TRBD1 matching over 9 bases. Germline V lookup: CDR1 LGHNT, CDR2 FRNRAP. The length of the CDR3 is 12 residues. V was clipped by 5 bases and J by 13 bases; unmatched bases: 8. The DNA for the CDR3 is TGTGCTAGTGGTGCGAGGGGACAGGGCAATTTCTTT. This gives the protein CASGARGQGNFF.

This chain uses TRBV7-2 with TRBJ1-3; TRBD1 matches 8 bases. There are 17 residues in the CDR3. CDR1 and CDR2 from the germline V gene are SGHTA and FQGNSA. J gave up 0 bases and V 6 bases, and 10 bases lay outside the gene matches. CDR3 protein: CASSSRTGGGSGNTIYF. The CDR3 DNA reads TGTGCCAGCAGTTCTCGTACAGGGGGAGGCTCTGGAAACACCATATATTTT.

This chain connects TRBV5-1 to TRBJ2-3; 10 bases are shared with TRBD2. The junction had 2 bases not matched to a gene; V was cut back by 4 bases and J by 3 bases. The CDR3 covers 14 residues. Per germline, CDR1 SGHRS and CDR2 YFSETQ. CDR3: CASSVSGGTDTQYF. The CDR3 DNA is TGCGCCAGCAGCGTTAGCGGGGGGACAGATACGCAGTATTTT. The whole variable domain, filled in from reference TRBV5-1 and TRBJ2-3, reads KAGVTQTPRYLIKTRGQQVTLSCSPISGHRSVSWYQQTPGQGLQFLFEYFSETQRNKGNFPGRFSGRQFSNSRSEMNVSTLELGDSALYLCASSVSGGTDTQYFGPGTRLTVL.

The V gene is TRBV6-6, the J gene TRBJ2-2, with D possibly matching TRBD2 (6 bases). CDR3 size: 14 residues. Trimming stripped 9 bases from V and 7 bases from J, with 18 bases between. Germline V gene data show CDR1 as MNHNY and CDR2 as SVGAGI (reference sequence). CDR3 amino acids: CASSSTGDVGELFF. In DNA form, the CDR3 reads TGTGCCAGTTCTTCGACGGGGGATGTCGGGGAGCTGTTTTTT.

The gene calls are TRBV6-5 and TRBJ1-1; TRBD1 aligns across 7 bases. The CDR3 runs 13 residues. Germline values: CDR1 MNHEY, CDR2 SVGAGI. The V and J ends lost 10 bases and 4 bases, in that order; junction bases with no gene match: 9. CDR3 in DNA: TGTGCCATAAACAGGGGAATCGGCACTGAAGCTTTCTTT. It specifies CAINRGIGTEAFF.

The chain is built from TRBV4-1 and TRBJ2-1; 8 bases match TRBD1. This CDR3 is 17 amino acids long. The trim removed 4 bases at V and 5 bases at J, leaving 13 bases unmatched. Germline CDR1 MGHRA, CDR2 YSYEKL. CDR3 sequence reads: CASSPYEAGQVNNEQFF. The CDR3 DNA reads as TGCGCCAGCAGCCCGTACGAGGCGGGACAGGTCAACAATGAGCAGTTCTTC.

The CDR3, as DNA: TGTGCCAGCAGCGGGACTAGCGCCTCCGAGCAGTACTTC. This codes for CASSGTSASEQYF. This chain uses TRBV11-3 with TRBJ2-7, with 10 bases identical to TRBD2. In germline, CDR1 is SGHNT, CDR2 YENEEA. CDR3 length: 13 residues. With 5 bases clipped from V and 6 bases from J, the junction kept 4 bases outside the gene matches. Looking up the rest from reference TRBV11-3 and TRBJ2-7 gives the full variable domain: EAGVVQSPRYKIIEKKQPVAFWCNPISGHNTLYWYLQNLGQGPELLIRYENEEAVDDSQLPKDRFSAERLKGVDSTLKIQPAELGDSAVYLCASSGTSASEQYFGPGTRLTVT.

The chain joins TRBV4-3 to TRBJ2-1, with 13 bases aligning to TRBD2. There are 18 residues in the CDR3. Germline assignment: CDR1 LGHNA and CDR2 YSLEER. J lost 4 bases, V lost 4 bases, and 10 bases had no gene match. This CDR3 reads CASSRYGLAGASYNEQFF. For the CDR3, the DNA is TGCGCCAGCAGCCGCTATGGACTAGCGGGGGCGTCTTACAATGAGCAGTTCTTC.

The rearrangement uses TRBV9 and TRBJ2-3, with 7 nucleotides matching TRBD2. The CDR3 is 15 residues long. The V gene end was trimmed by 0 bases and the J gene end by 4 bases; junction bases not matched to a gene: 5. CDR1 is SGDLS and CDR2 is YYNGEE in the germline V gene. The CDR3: CASSVGSGRADTQYF. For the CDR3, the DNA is TGTGCCAGCAGCGTAGGTAGCGGGCGCGCAGATACGCAGTATTTT.

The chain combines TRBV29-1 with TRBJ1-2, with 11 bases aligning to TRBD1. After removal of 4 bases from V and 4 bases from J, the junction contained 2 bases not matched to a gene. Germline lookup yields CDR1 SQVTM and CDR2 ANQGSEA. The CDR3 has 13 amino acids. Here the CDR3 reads CSVGTGGVYGYTF. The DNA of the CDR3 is TGCAGCGTTGGGACAGGGGGCGTCTATGGCTACACCTTC.